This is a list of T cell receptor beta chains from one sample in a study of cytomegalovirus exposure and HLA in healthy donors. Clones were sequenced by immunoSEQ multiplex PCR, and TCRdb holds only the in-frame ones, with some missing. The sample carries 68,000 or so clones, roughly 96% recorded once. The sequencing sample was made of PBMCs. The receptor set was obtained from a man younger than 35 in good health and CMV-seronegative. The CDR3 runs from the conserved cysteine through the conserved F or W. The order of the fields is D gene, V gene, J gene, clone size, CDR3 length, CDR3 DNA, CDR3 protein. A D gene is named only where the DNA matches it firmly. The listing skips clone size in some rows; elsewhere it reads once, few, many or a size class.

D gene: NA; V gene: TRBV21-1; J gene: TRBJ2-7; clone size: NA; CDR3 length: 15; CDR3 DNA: TGTGCCAGCTGGACTCTCAGGGGGCAATCCTACGAGCAGTACTTC; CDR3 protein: CASWTLRGQSYEQYF
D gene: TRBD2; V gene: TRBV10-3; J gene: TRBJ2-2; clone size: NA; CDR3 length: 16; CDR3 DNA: TGTGCCATCAGTGCCCAGGGAGGGGCAGACACCGGGGAGCTGTTTTTT; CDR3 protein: CAISAQGGADTGELFF
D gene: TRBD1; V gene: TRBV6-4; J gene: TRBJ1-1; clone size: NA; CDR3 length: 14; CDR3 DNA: TGTGCCAGCAACAGGGGGCCGTTGGACACTGAAGCTTTCTTT; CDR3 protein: CASNRGPLDTEAFF
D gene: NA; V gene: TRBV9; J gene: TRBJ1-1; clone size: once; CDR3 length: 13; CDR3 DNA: TGTGCCAGCAGCGTAGGCAGAAACACTGAAGCTTTCTTT; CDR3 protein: CASSVGRNTEAFF
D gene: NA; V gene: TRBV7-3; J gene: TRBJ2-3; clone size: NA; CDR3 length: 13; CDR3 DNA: TGTGCCAGCAGCCCTCCCTCTACAGATACGCAGTATTTT; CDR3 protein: CASSPPSTDTQYF
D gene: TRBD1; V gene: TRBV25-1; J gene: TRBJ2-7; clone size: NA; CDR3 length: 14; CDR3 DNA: TGTGCCAGCAGTGTCAGGGGGAGCTCCTACGAGCAGTACTTC; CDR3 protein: CASSVRGSSYEQYF
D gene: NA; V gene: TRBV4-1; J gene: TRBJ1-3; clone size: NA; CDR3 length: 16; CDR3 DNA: TGCGCCAGCAGCCAACCCGTGACAGACGCTGGAAACACCATATATTTT; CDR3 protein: CASSQPVTDAGNTIYF
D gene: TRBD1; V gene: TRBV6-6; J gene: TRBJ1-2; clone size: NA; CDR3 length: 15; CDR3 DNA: TGTGCCAGCAGTTCCGGACAGGGGGCCGGCTATGGCTACACCTTC; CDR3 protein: CASSSGQGAGYGYTF
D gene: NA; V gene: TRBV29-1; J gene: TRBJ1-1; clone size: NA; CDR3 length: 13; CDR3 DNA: TGCAGCGCCTCTCTTCGGGAAGGCACTGAAGCTTTCTTT; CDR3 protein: CSASLREGTEAFF
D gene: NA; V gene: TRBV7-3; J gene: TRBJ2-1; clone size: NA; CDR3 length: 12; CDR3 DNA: TGTGCCAGCAGCTTTCAGGGTAGTGAGCAGTTCTTC; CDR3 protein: CASSFQGSEQFF
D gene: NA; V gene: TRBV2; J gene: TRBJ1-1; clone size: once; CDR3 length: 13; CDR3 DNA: TGTGCCAGCAGTGCTACGATGAACACTGAAGCTTTCTTT; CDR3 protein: CASSATMNTEAFF
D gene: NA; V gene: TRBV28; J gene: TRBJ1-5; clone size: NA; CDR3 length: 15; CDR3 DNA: TGTGCCAGCACCTCTTACCCCGGGGGGATACAGCCCCAGCATTTT; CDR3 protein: CASTSYPGGIQPQHF
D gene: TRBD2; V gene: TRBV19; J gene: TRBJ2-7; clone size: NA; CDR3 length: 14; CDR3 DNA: TGTGCCAGTAGTATAGTGGCGGGAGTGGGAGGCCAGTACTTC; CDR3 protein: CASSIVAGVGGQYF
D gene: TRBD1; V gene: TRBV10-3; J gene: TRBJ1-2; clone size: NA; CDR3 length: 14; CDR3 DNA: TGTGCCATCAGGGGACAGGGCGGGGGACTTGGCTACACCTTC; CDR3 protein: CAIRGQGGGLGYTF
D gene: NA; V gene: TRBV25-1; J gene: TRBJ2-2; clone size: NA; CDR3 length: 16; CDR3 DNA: TGTGCCAGCAGTGTTAGGGACTCCGTCTTTTCCGGGGAGCTGTTTTTT; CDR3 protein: CASSVRDSVFSGELFF
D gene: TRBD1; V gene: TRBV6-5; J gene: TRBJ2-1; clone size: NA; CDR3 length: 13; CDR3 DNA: TGTGCCAGCAGACGCACGACAGGGGCTGAGCAGTTCTTC; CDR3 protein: CASRRTTGAEQFF
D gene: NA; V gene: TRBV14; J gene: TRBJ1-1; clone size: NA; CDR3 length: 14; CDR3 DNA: TGTGCCAGCAGCCAAGATCCAGTGGACACTGAAGCTTTCTTT; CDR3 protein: CASSQDPVDTEAFF
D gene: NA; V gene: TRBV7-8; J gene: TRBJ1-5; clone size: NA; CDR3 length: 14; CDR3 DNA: TGTGCCAGCAGCTTAGATAGGGGAAATCAGCCCCAGCATTTT; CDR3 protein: CASSLDRGNQPQHF
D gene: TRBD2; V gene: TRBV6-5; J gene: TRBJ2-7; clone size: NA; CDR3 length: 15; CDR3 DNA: TGTGCCAGCAGTTTCCGACTAGCGGGACCGGACGAGCAGTACTTC; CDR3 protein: CASSFRLAGPDEQYF
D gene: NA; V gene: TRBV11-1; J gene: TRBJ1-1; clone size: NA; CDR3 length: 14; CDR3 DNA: TGTGCCAGCAGGTCCCAGGGGCGGAACACTGAAGCTTTCTTT; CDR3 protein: CASRSQGRNTEAFF
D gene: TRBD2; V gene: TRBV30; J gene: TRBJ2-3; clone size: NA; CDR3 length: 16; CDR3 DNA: TGTGCCTGGAGCCCGGGGCTAGCGGGAGTCGGAGATACGCAGTATTTT; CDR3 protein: CAWSPGLAGVGDTQYF
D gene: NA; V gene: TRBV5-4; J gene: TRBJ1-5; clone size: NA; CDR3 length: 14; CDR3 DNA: TGTGCCAGCAGCATCGGACAAGCGGGGCAGCCCCAGCATTTT; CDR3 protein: CASSIGQAGQPQHF
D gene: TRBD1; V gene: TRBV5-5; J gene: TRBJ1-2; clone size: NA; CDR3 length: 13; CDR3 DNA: TGTGCCAGCAGCTTGGGGACAGGGTATGGCTACACCTTC; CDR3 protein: CASSLGTGYGYTF
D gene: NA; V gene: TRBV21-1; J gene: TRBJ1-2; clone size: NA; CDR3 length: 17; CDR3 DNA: TGTGCCAGCAGCAAAGTGAGGGGCAGCACGGGAGTAAACGGCTACACCTTC; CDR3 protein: CASSKVRGSTGVNGYTF
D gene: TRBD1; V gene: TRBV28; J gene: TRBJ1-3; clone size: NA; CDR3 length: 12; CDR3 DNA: TGCGCGACAGGGGTCGGTGGAAACACCATATATTTT; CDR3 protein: CATGVGGNTIYF
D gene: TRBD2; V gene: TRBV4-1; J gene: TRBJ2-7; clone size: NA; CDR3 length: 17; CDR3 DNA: TGCGCCAGCAGCCGAGTACTCTCTAGCGGGACCTCCTACGAGCAGTACTTC; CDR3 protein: CASSRVLSSGTSYEQYF